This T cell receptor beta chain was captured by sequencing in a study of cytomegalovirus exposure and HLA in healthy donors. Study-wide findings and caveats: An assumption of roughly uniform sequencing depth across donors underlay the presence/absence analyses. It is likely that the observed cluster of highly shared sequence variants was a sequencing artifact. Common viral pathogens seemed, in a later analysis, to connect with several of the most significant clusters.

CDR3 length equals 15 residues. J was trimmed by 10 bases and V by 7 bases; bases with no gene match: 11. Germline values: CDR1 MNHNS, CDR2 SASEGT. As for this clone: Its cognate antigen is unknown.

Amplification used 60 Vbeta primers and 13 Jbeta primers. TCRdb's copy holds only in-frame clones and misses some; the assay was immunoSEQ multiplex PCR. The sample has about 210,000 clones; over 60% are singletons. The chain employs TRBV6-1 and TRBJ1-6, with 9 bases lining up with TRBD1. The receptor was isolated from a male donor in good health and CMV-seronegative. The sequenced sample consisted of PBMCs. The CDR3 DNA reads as TGTGCCAGCACCGAGGGACAGGGATTAGGATCACCCCTCCACTTT. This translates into CASTEGQGLGSPLHF.